These 11 T cell receptor beta chains originate from one sample sequenced in a study of identical twins. TCRdb called the 5' RACE reads again in MiXCR, with one record for every CDR3 protein. The sample consists of under 300,000 distinct CDR3 sequences, approximately 12% of them appearing once. The same data also contributed to another study, on yellow fever vaccine responses in identical twins.

The specimen was memory (CD45RO+) T cells sorted from blood. These receptors were obtained from a woman under 30 in good health.

The chain has TRBV7-6 and TRBJ2-1; a possible D gene is TRBD2 (5 bases). Germline loops: CDR1 SGHVS, CDR2 FNYEAQ. Trimming took 2 bases from V and 4 from J, leaving 15 bases between them. The CDR3 totals 16 residues. CDR3: CASSLRSGSRYNEQFF. The DNA of the CDR3 is TGTGCCAGCAGCTTACGGTCGGGGAGTAGGTACAATGAGCAGTTCTTC.

The rearrangement joins TRBV15 to TRBJ2-6; no clear D gene. V lost 3 bases to trimming and J lost 4 bases, with 10 bases between them. The CDR3 runs to 15 residues. Germline CDR1 LNHNV, CDR2 YYDKDF (reference sequence). The DNA for the CDR3 is TGTGCCACCAGCAGGGGCCGGACGGGGGCCAACGTCCTGACTTTC. It translates to CATSRGRTGANVLTF.

The rearrangement uses TRBV28 and TRBJ2-7; D is possibly TRBD2 (6 bases). V was trimmed by 4 bases and J by 7 bases, leaving 20 bases between them. Germline loops: CDR1 MDHEN, CDR2 SYDVKM. CDR3 length equals 15 residues. CDR3: CASSSRLAWREEQYF. DNA for the CDR3: TGTGCCAGCAGTTCCCGACTGGCTTGGAGGGAGGAGCAGTACTTC.

This clonotype was detected many times. The chain recombines TRBV7-9 with TRBJ2-3, with no clear D. Germline CDR1 and CDR2: SEHNR and FQNEAQ (reference sequence). The V end was cut by 2 bases, the J end by 4 bases, with 4 bases between. This CDR3 has 12 residues. CDR3 coding DNA: TGTGCCAGCAGCTTATCGGCAGATACGCAGTATTTT. It codes for CASSLSADTQYF. Filled out from reference TRBV7-9 and TRBJ2-3, the complete variable domain reads DTGVSQNPRHKITKRGQNVTFRCDPISEHNRLYWYRQTLGQGPEFLTYFQNEAQLEKSRLLSDRFSAERPKGSFSTLEIQRTEQGDSAMYLCASSLSADTQYFGPGTRLTVL.

In its sample, this clonotype was seen many times. V gene TRBV7-2 combines with J gene TRBJ2-1; 8 nucleotides match TRBD2. The CDR3 contains 16 residues. Per germline, CDR1 SGHTA and CDR2 FQGNSA. V shed 5 bases and J 0 bases; nucleotides not matched to a gene: 6. The CDR3 region is CASSLLAVSSYNEQFF. Written as DNA, the CDR3 is TGTGCCAGCAGCCTACTAGCGGTGAGCTCCTACAATGAGCAGTTCTTC.

J is TRBJ2-5 and V is TRBV2, with a possible D match to TRBD1 (5 bases). The V gene lost 4 bases and the J gene lost 7 bases, with 13 bases spanning the gap. This CDR3 spans 13 amino acids. CDR1 and CDR2 (germline): SNHLY, FYNNEI. The CDR3 reads CASSGAPQGTQYF. CDR3 nucleotides: TGTGCCAGCAGTGGCGCCCCGCAGGGGACCCAGTACTTC.

This clonotype has at least ten counts. The chain links TRBV12-3 or TRBV12-4 to TRBJ2-3; weak D call: TRBD2 (6 bases). Trimming cost V 3 bases and J 3 bases, with 7 bases left between them. CDR3 size: 13 residues. The chain's CDR3 is CASSLRETDTQYF. In DNA form, the CDR3 reads TGTGCCAGCAGTTTGCGGGAAACAGATACGCAGTATTTT.

J is TRBJ2-7 and V is TRBV18; D is ambiguous. The CDR3 spans 14 residues. V lost 6 bases and J 1 base, leaving 13 bases between the germline ends. Germline assignment: CDR1 KGHSH and CDR2 LQKENI. The CDR3 is CASSQDQGSYEQYF. CDR3 DNA sequence: TGTGCCAGCTCCCAGGACCAAGGGTCCTACGAGCAGTACTTC.

This clonotype has a count of ten or more. This rearrangement joins TRBV28 to TRBJ2-7; no clear D. The CDR3 extends over 12 amino acids. The V end was cut by 5 bases, the J end by 5 bases, with 10 bases between. CDR1 and CDR2 from the germline V gene are MDHEN and SYDVKM. CDR3 amino acids: CASSARTNEQYF. The CDR3 DNA follows: TGTGCCAGCAGTGCCCGAACTAACGAGCAGTACTTC.

The chain links TRBV7-3 to TRBJ1-6; TRBD1 matches 7 bases. The V segment lost 5 bases and the J segment 4 bases; nucleotides outside the gene matches: 5. Germline-derived CDR1 and CDR2 are SGHTA and FQGTGA. The CDR3 has 15 amino acids. The CDR3 DNA reads TGTGCCAGCAGCGCTGGGACAGATTATAATTCACCCCTCCACTTT. Translating gives CASSAGTDYNSPLHF.

J is TRBJ2-3 and V is TRBV28; D possibly corresponds to TRBD1 (6 bases). V gave up 7 bases and J gave up 3 bases, with 20 bases separating them. The CDR3 length is 16 residues. CDR1 and CDR2 from the germline V gene are MDHEN and SYDVKM. CDR3 in amino acids: CASTFGARGRTDTQYF. In nucleotides, the CDR3 is TGTGCCAGCACTTTCGGTGCCAGGGGACGGACAGATACGCAGTATTTT.